The following is a T cell receptor beta chain sequence with its context. Its target is not known. Each CDR3 protein is one row after TCRdb ran MiXCR on the 5' RACE reads. The data hold about half a million distinct CDR3 sequences, with 15% to 20% observed a single time. These data belong to a study of T-cell memory formation after mild COVID-19. Overall study context: There were largely donor-specific TCR clusters.

Study results and caveats: Clones which contracted sat mainly in CM and EM if CD4+, and in EMRA if CD8+. Memory from before infection featured some responding clones, which suggests cross-reactive memory joined.

In germline, CDR1 is SGHAT, CDR2 FQDESV (reference sequence). This CDR3 spans 15 amino acids. V was pared by 5 bases and J by 3 bases, with 5 bases of the junction left unmatched. The chain has TRBV11-1 and TRBJ2-5; 11 nucleotides align to TRBD2. This clonotype was sampled from an adult woman who had mild COVID-19 (a few samples of this study predate the infection). Cell type and time point are not known. The specimen sequenced was PBMCs or a T cell subset sorted from them (not recorded which). The CDR3 protein is CASSRGLAAKETQYF. CDR3 sequence (DNA): TGTGCCAGCAGCCGGGGACTAGCGGCAAAAGAGACCCAGTACTTC.